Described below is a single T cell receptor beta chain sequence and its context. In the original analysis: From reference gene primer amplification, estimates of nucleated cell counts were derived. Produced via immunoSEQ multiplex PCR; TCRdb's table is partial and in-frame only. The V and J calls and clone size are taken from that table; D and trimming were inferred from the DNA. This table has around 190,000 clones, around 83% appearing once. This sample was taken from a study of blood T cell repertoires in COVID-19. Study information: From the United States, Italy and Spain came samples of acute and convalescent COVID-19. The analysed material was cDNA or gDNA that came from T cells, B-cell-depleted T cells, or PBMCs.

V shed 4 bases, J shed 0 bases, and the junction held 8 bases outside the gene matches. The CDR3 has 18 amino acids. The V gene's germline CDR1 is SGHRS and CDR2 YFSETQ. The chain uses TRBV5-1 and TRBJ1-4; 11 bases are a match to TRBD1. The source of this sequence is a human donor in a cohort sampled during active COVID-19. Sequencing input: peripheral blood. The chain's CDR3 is CASSGGTGGLTTNEKLFF. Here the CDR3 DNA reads TGCGCCAGCAGCGGAGGGACAGGGGGTCTTACAACTAATGAAAAACTGTTTTTT.